The clone carrying this T cell receptor (beta chain) was detected only a few times. CDR3 length equals 15 residues. V dropped 6 bases and J dropped 2; count of bases not matched to a gene: 2. CDR1 MDHEN and CDR2 SYDVKM come from the germline V gene. This sample is part of a study of T-cell reconstitution after alpha-beta-depleted transplantation in children. Unique molecular identifiers were used to barcode this TCRbeta library. TCRdb called the PCR reads again in MiXCR, with one record for every CDR3 protein. The top ten hold about 1.1% of the sample, which has hundreds of thousands of distinct CDR3 sequences, around 17% seen once.

The V gene is TRBV28, the J gene TRBJ2-6; 9 nucleotides match TRBD1. The sequences come from PBMCs from the stem cell graft donor, collected from the stem cell graft. The source of this sequence is a human donor who donated a stem cell graft to a child with acute myeloid leukemia. In DNA form, the CDR3 reads TGTGCCAGCAGGTGGGACAGGGCTGGGGCCAACGTCCTGACTTTC. Its protein product is CASRWDRAGANVLTF.